The rows below give T cell receptor beta chains drawn from one sample of a study of blood T cell repertoires in COVID-19. TCRdb's copy holds only in-frame clones and misses some; the assay was immunoSEQ multiplex PCR. Counted here are about 240,000 clones, around nine tenths occurring once; the ten biggest clones make up 5.5% to 9%. Material for sequencing was peripheral blood. The receptor set was obtained from a woman in her seventies with active or convalescent COVID-19. CDR3s include the opening cysteine and the closing phenylalanine or tryptophan. The D gene is left open where the match is weak. Rows give clone size only sometimes, using once, few, many, or a class for an expanded clone.

D gene: .; V gene: TRBV10-1; J gene: TRBJ1-2; clone size: .; CDR3 DNA: TGCGCCAGCAGTGGCGGCGCGGGTGATGGCTACACCTTC; CDR3 protein: CASSGGAGDGYTF
D gene: TRBD2; V gene: TRBV10-3; J gene: TRBJ2-3; clone size: once; CDR3 DNA: TGTGCCACCGGAGGACACACTAGCGGGGGCACAGATACGCAGTATTTT; CDR3 protein: CATGGHTSGGTDTQYF
D gene: .; V gene: TRBV21-1; J gene: TRBJ1-3; clone size: .; CDR3 DNA: TGTGCCAGCAGCAAAGGCTTCGGCAGGGCCGGGCTGATGAGAGCCATATATTTT; CDR3 protein: CASSKGFGRAGLMRAIYF
D gene: .; V gene: TRBV11-2; J gene: TRBJ2-1; clone size: .; CDR3 DNA: TGTGCCAGCAGCCCGGGGACATTCAGTGAGCAGTTCTTC; CDR3 protein: CASSPGTFSEQFF
D gene: .; V gene: TRBV11-2; J gene: TRBJ1-5; clone size: .; CDR3 DNA: TGTGCCAGCAGCTTAGATAACAGGGAGGGAGAGCCCCAGCATTTT; CDR3 protein: CASSLDNREGEPQHF
D gene: TRBD1; V gene: TRBV25-1; J gene: TRBJ1-1; clone size: .; CDR3 DNA: TGTGCCAGCAGTGAATGGGACAGTGGGACTGAAGCTTTCTTT; CDR3 protein: CASSEWDSGTEAFF
D gene: .; V gene: TRBV14; J gene: TRBJ1-1; clone size: .; CDR3 DNA: TGTGCCAGCAGCCAATCACAGGGAAGGGTTTACGACACTGAAGCTTTCTTT; CDR3 protein: CASSQSQGRVYDTEAFF
D gene: .; V gene: TRBV10-3; J gene: TRBJ1-1; clone size: .; CDR3 DNA: TGTGCCATCAGTGAGGGACAACTGAACACTGAAGCTTTCTTT; CDR3 protein: CAISEGQLNTEAFF
D gene: TRBD1; V gene: TRBV6-5; J gene: TRBJ1-3; clone size: .; CDR3 DNA: TGTGCCAGCAGTCTACAGGGGGCGCTTGGAAACACCATATATTTT; CDR3 protein: CASSLQGALGNTIYF
D gene: .; V gene: TRBV9; J gene: TRBJ1-2; clone size: .; CDR3 DNA: TGTGCCAGCAGCTTTGAGGTAGGGGGAGGCTACACCTTC; CDR3 protein: CASSFEVGGGYTF
D gene: .; V gene: TRBV7-8; J gene: TRBJ1-2; clone size: once; CDR3 DNA: TGTGCCAGCAGCTTCGTCGGGAATAACTATGGCTACACCTTC; CDR3 protein: CASSFVGNNYGYTF
D gene: .; V gene: TRBV12-5; J gene: TRBJ1-6; clone size: .; CDR3 DNA: TGTGCTAGTGGTGCCCAGACTGGCCTTCACCTCCACTTT; CDR3 protein: CASGAQTGLHLHF
D gene: .; V gene: TRBV11-2; J gene: TRBJ2-2; clone size: .; CDR3 DNA: TGTGCCAGCAGCTTCGGACAACGAGCCGGGGAGCTGTTTTTT; CDR3 protein: CASSFGQRAGELFF
D gene: TRBD1; V gene: TRBV29-1; J gene: TRBJ2-1; clone size: .; CDR3 DNA: TGCAGCGGACAGGGGAACACGAATGAGCAGTTCTTC; CDR3 protein: CSGQGNTNEQFF
D gene: .; V gene: TRBV5-1; J gene: TRBJ1-2; clone size: .; CDR3 DNA: TGCGCCAGCAGCCCTCTGAGACAGTCGTATGGCTACACCTTC; CDR3 protein: CASSPLRQSYGYTF
D gene: .; V gene: TRBV4-1; J gene: TRBJ1-2; clone size: .; CDR3 DNA: TGCGCCAGCAGCAAAATGGGAGGGGCTCCGGATGGCTACACCTTC; CDR3 protein: CASSKMGGAPDGYTF
D gene: TRBD1; V gene: TRBV11-2; J gene: TRBJ2-7; clone size: .; CDR3 DNA: TGTGCCAGCAGCTTTGGGGGACAGGGGATCCTTCTTGGGTACTTC; CDR3 protein: CASSFGGQGILLGYF
D gene: .; V gene: TRBV10-3; J gene: TRBJ1-2; clone size: .; CDR3 DNA: TGTGCCATCAGTGAGGAGGGGGTTGGCTACACCTTC; CDR3 protein: CAISEEGVGYTF
D gene: .; V gene: TRBV5-4; J gene: TRBJ2-5; clone size: .; CDR3 DNA: TGTGCCAGCAGCCGAATTCTTATGTCGGGGGAAGGGTACCAAGAGACCCAGTACTTC; CDR3 protein: CASSRILMSGEGYQETQYF
D gene: TRBD2; V gene: TRBV5-6; J gene: TRBJ2-7; clone size: .; CDR3 DNA: TGTGCCAGCAGCAAGGGAGGGGTGAACGAGCAGTACTTC; CDR3 protein: CASSKGGVNEQYF
D gene: .; V gene: TRBV6-5; J gene: TRBJ2-5; clone size: .; CDR3 DNA: TGTGCCAGCAGCGCTCGAGGGGGTGCCAGGGAGACCCAGTACTTC; CDR3 protein: CASSARGGARETQYF
D gene: TRBD2; V gene: TRBV5-8; J gene: TRBJ2-5; clone size: .; CDR3 DNA: TGTGCCAGCAGCTTGGGGCTAGCGGGGGGTCAAGAGACCCAGTACTTC; CDR3 protein: CASSLGLAGGQETQYF
D gene: TRBD1; V gene: TRBV24-1; J gene: TRBJ1-2; clone size: .; CDR3 DNA: TGTGCCACCAAGGCAGGGGGCGAAAGGAATGGCTACACCTTC; CDR3 protein: CATKAGGERNGYTF
D gene: TRBD2; V gene: TRBV24-1; J gene: TRBJ2-3; clone size: once; CDR3 DNA: TGTGCCACCAGTTATCCTAGCGGCTACACAGATACGCAGTATTTT; CDR3 protein: CATSYPSGYTDTQYF
D gene: TRBD1; V gene: TRBV2; J gene: TRBJ2-2; clone size: .; CDR3 DNA: TGTGCCAGCAGAGGACAGGGCAGGAACACCGGGGAGCTGTTTTTT; CDR3 protein: CASRGQGRNTGELFF
D gene: .; V gene: TRBV4-1; J gene: TRBJ1-1; clone size: .; CDR3 DNA: TGCGCCAGCAGCCACCGACGGGACATAGGCGCTGAAGCTTTCTTT; CDR3 protein: CASSHRRDIGAEAFF
D gene: TRBD1; V gene: TRBV20-1; J gene: TRBJ2-4; clone size: .; CDR3 DNA: TGCAGTGCCAGTTCGACAGGGTGGAAAAACATTCAGTACTTC; CDR3 protein: CSASSTGWKNIQYF
D gene: .; V gene: TRBV6-5; J gene: TRBJ2-7; clone size: few; CDR3 DNA: TGTGCGGCGGGGCCCGCCTACGAGCAGTACTTC; CDR3 protein: CAAGPAYEQYF
D gene: TRBD1; V gene: TRBV10-2; J gene: TRBJ1-1; clone size: .; CDR3 DNA: TGCGCCTCCACAGGGGACACTGAAGCTTTCTTT; CDR3 protein: CASTGDTEAFF
D gene: .; V gene: TRBV10-1; J gene: TRBJ1-2; clone size: .; CDR3 DNA: TGCGCCAGCAGCCCCGGTGGGGGGAAGAATGGCTACACCTTC; CDR3 protein: CASSPGGGKNGYTF
D gene: .; V gene: TRBV6-2/TRBV6-3; J gene: TRBJ1-1; clone size: .; CDR3 DNA: TGTGCCAGCAGTTCCCAATGGGCAGAGGGAAACACTGAAGCTTTCTTT; CDR3 protein: CASSSQWAEGNTEAFF
D gene: .; V gene: TRBV5-1; J gene: TRBJ1-1; clone size: .; CDR3 DNA: TGCGCCAGCAGCCCACGGGGGAACACTGAAGCTTTCTTT; CDR3 protein: CASSPRGNTEAFF
D gene: TRBD1; V gene: TRBV7-2; J gene: TRBJ2-1; clone size: .; CDR3 DNA: TGTGCCAGCAGGCGGACAGGGCTTAATGAGCAGTTCTTC; CDR3 protein: CASRRTGLNEQFF